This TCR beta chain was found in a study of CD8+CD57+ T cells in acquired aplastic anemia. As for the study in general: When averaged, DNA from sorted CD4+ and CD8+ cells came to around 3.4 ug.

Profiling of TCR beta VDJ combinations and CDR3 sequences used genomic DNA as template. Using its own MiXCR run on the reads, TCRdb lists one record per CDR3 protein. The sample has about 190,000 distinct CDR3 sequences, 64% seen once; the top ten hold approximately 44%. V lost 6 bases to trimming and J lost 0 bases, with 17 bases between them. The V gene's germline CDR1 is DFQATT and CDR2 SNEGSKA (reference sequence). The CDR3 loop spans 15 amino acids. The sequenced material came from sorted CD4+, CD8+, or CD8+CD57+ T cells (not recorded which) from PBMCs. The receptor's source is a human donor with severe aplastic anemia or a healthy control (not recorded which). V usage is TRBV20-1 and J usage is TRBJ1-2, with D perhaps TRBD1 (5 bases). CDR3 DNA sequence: TGCAGTGCCCTCGGAGGTGGGGGAACTAACTATGGCTACACCTTC. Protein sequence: CSALGGGGTNYGYTF.